This T cell receptor (beta chain) was recorded in a study of T cell responses to AZD1222 COVID-19 vaccine. Study-level background: Second-dose schedules of about 4 or about 12 weeks were combined.

Germline V CDR1 and CDR2: MDHEN, SYDVKM. This CDR3 contains 12 residues. With 6 bases removed from V and 7 bases from J, the gap between germline ends came to 10 bases. Sequencing used immunoSEQ multiplex PCR; TCRdb keeps in-frame clones, though not all of them. The sample comprises roughly 120,000 clones, about 90% of which are singletons, and roughly a tenth rests with the top ten. Of note for this clone: Antigen unknown. The same CDR3 is also encoded by other DNA sequences in this sample.

Study-level results: Spike-specific TCR breadth and depth grew following two AZD1222 doses. The sample set comprised mostly white British donors with more females, and clonal diversity was possibly underestimated.

The rearrangement uses TRBV28 and TRBJ1-5; D perhaps matches TRBD1 (5 bases). This receptor was identified in an adult in good health. Sequencing was performed on peripheral blood, taken on day 0 of AZD1222 vaccination. CDR3 nucleotide sequence: TGTGCCAGCAGCCCCGGGACCCAGCCCCAGCATTTT. Translation gives CASSPGTQPQHF.